These 2 T cell receptor beta chains were all obtained from the same sample, sequenced in a study of T cells in tumors and immune-related adverse events. TCRdb keeps only in-frame clones here, not all; method: immunoSEQ multiplex PCR. In the table there are about 8,600 clones, 94% of which are singletons. The source material was lymph node tissue, sampled from a patient treated with anti-PD-1 therapy. These receptors were obtained from a female donor with metastatic renal cell carcinoma.

On this clone itself: The germline gene is not matched at one end of the junction; a read error may be the cause. The identical CDR3 is also encoded by other nucleotide sequences in the sample. This chain connects TRBV4-2 to TRBJ2-5, with D possibly being TRBD2 (6 bases). The germline V gene encodes CDR1 LGHNA and CDR2 YNFKEQ. The CDR3 is made up of 16 amino acids. The CDR3 sequence is CASSQVSGEDQETQYF. In DNA, the CDR3 is TGTGCTAGCAGCCAAGTCTCGGGGGAGGACCAAGAGACCCAGTACTTC.

The V gene is TRBV5-5, the J gene TRBJ2-7; 9 bases are a match to TRBD1. The CDR3 is 15 residues long. The germline CDR1 and CDR2 sequences are SGHKS and YYEKEE (reference sequence). V lost 2 bases and J lost 4; bases outside the gene matches: 7. Here the CDR3 reads CASSFGQGIVYEQYF. In nucleotides, the CDR3 is TGTGCCAGCAGCTTTGGACAGGGGATTGTTTACGAGCAGTACTTC. The full variable domain, with the rest looked up from reference TRBV5-5 and TRBJ2-7, is DAGVTQSPTHLIKTRGQQVTLRCSPISGHKSVSWYQQVLGQGPQFIFQYYEKEERGRGNFPDRFSARQFPNYSSELNVNALLLGDSALYLCASSFGQGIVYEQYFGPGTRLTVT.